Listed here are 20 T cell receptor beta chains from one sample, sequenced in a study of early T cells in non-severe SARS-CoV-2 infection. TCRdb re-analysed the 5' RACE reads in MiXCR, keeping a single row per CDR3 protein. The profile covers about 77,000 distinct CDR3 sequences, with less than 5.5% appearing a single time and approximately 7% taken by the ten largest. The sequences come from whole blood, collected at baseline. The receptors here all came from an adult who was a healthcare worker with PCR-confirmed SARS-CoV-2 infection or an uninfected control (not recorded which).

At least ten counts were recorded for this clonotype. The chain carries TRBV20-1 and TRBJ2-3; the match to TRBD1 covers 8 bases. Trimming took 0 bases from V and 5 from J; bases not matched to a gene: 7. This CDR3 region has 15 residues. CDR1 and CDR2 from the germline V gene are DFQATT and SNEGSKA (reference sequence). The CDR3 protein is CSARDGDRGIDTQYF. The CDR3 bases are TGCAGTGCTAGAGATGGCGACAGGGGCATAGATACGCAGTATTTT.

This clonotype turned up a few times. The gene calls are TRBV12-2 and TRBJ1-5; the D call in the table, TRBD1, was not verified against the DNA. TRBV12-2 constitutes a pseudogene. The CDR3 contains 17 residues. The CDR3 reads CASRFSGGFPANQPQHF. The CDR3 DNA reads TGTGCAAGTCGCTTCTCCGGGGGCTTCCCCGCTAATCAGCCCCAGCATTTT.

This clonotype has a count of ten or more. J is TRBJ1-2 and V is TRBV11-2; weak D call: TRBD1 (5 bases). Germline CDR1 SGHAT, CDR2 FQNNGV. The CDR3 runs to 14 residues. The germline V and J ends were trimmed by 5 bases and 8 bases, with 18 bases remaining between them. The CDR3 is CASSADSSPRGYTF. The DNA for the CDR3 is TGTGCCAGCAGCGCCGACAGCTCCCCGAGGGGCTACACCTTC.

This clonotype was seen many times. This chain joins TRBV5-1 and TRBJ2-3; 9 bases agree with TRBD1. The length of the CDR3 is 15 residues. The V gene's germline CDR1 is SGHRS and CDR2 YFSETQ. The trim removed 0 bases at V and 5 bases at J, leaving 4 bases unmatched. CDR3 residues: CASSLEGTGKDTQYF. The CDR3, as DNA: TGCGCCAGCAGCTTGGAGGGGACAGGGAAAGATACGCAGTATTTT.

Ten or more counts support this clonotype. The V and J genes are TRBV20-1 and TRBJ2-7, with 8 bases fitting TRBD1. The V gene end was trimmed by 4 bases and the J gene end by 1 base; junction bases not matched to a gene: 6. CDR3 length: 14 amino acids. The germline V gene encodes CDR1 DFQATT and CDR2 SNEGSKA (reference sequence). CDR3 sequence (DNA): TGCAGTGCTATCTCCGGGACAGGATCCTACGAGCAGTACTTC. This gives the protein CSAISGTGSYEQYF.

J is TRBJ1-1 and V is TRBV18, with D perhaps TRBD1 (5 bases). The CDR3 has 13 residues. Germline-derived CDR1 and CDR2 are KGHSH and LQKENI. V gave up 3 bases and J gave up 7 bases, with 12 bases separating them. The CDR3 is CASSPGPPYEAFF. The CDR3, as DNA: TGTGCCAGCTCACCGGGACCTCCCTATGAAGCTTTCTTT.

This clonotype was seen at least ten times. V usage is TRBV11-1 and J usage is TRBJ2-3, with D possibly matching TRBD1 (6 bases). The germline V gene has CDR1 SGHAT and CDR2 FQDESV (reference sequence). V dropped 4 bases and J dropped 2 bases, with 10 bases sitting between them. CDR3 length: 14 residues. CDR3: CASSSGDNTDTQYF. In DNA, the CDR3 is TGTGCCAGCAGCTCAGGGGACAACACAGATACGCAGTATTTT.

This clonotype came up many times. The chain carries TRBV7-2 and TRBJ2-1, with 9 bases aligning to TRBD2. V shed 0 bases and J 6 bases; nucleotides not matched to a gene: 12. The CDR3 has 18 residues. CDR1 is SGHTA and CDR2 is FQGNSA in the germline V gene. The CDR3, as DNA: TGTGCCAGCAGCTTAGCGTCCATACTAGCGGGCGAGGCCAATGAGCAGTTCTTC. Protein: CASSLASILAGEANEQFF. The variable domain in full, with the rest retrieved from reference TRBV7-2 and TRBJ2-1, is GAGVSQSPSNKVTEKGKDVELRCDPISGHTALYWYRQSLGQGLEFLIYFQGNSAPDKSGLPSDRFSAERTGGSVSTLTIQRTQQEDSAVYLCASSLASILAGEANEQFFGPGTRLTVL.

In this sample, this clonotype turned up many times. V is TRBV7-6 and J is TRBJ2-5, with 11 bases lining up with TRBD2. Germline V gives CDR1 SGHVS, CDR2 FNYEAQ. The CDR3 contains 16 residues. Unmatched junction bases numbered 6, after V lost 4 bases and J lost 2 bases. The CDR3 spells CASSSGRLAGQETQYF. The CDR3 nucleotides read TGTGCCAGCAGCTCAGGACGACTAGCGGGGCAAGAGACCCAGTACTTC.

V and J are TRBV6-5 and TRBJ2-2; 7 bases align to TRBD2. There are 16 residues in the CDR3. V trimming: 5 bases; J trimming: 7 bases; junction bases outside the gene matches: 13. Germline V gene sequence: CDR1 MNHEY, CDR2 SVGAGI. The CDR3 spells CASSPLTGRVDGELFF. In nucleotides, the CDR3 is TGTGCCAGCAGTCCACTGACGGGGAGGGTCGACGGGGAGCTGTTTTTT.

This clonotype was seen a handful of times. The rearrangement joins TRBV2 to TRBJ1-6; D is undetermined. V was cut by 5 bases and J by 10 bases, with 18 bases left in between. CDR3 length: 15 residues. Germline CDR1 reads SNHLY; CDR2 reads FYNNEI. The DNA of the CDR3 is TGTGCCAGCAGTCCCGGGCCCGAGGAGACATCACCCCTCCACTTT. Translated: CASSPGPEETSPLHF.

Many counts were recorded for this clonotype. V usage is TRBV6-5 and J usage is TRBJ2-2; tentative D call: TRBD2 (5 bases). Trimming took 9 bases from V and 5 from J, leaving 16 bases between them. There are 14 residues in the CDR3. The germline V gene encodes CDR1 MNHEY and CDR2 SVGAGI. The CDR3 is CARGERQRTGELFF. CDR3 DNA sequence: TGTGCCAGGGGAGAGCGGCAGCGGACCGGGGAGCTGTTTTTT.

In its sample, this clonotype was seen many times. The CDR3 coding sequence is TGCAGCGTTGATTCTGGGAACACCGGGGAGCTGTTTTTT. This encodes CSVDSGNTGELFF. The gene calls are TRBV29-1 and TRBJ2-2; D remains unclear. Trimming removed 3 bases from V and 1 base from J, with 6 bases in between. The germline gives CDR1 SQVTM, CDR2 ANQGSEA. This CDR3 has 13 residues.

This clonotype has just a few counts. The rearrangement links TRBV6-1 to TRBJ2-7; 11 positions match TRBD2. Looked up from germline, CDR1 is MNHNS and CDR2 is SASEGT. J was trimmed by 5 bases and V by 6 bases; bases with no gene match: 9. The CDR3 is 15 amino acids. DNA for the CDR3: TGTGCCAGCAGCCAGGAACTAGCGGGAGTCCACGAGCAGTACTTC. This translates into CASSQELAGVHEQYF.

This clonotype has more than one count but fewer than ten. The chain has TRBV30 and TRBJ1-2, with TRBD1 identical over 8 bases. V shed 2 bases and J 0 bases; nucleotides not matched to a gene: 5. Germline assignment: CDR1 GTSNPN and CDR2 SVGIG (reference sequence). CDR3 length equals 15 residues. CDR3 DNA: TGTGCCTGGAGTATTTGGACAGGGACTAACTATGGCTACACCTTC. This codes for CAWSIWTGTNYGYTF. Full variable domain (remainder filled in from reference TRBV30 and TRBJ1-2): SQTIHQWPATLVQPVGSPLSLECTVEGTSNPNLYWYRQAAGRGLQLLFYSVGIGQISSEVPQNLSASRPQDRQFILSSKKLLLSDSGFYLCAWSIWTGTNYGYTFGSGTRLTVV.

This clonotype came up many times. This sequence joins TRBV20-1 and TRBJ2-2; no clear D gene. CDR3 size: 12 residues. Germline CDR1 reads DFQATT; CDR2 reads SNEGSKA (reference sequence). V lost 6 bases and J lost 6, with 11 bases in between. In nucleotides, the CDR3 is TGCAGTGCCCTTGACCCCTCCGGGGAGCTGTTTTTT. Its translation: CSALDPSGELFF.

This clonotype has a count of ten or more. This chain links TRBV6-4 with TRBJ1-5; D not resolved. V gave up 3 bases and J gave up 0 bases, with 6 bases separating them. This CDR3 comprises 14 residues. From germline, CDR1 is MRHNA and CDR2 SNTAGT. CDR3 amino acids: CASSEEYSNQPQHF. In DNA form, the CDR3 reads TGTGCCAGCAGTGAAGAATATAGCAATCAGCCCCAGCATTTT.

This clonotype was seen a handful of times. DNA for the CDR3: TGTGCCAGCAGCCAAGATCAGCCTAGCAGAGAGACCCAGTACTTC. Amino acid sequence: CASSQDQPSRETQYF. The V gene is TRBV3-1, the J gene TRBJ2-5; D may be TRBD2 (5 bases). With 0 bases removed from V and 4 bases from J, the gap between germline ends came to 12 bases. This CDR3 region has 15 residues. Germline V gene data show CDR1 as LGHDT and CDR2 as YNNKEL (reference sequence).

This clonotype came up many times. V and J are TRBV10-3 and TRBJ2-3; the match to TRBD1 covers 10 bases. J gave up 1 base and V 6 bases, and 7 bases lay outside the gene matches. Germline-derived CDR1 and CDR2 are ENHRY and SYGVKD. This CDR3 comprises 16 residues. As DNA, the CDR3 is TGTGCCATCAGAGGGGACAGGGGAGAAGGCACAGATACGCAGTATTTT. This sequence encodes CAIRGDRGEGTDTQYF.

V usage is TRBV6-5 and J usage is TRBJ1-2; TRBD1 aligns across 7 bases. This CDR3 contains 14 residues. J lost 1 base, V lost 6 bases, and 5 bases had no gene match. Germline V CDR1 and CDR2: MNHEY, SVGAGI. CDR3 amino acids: CASSRRDSNYGYTF. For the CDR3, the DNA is TGTGCCAGCAGCCGACGGGACAGTAACTATGGCTACACCTTC.